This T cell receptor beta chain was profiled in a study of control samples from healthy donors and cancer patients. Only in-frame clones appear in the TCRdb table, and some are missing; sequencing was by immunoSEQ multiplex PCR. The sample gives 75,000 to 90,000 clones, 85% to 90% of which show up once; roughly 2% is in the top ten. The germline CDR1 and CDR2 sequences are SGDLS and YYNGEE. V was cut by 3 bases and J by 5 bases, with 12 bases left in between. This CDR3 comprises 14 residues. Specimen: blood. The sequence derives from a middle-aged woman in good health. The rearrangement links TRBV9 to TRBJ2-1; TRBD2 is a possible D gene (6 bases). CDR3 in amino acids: CASSAPGGHNEQFF. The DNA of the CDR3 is TGTGCCAGCAGCGCCCCCGGGGGACACAATGAGCAGTTCTTC.